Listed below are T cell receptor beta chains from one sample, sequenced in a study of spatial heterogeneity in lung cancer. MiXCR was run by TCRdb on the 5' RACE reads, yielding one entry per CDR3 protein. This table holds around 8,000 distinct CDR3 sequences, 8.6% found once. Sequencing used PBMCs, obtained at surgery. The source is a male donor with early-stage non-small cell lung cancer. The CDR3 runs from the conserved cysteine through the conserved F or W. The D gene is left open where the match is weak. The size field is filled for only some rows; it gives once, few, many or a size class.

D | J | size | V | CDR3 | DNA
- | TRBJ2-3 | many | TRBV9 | CASSDGWAGGDTQYF | TGTGCCAGCAGCGATGGTTGGGCCGGCGGGGATACGCAGTATTTT
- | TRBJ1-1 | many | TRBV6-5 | CASSYSAAVNTEAFF | TGTGCCAGCAGTTACTCGGCAGCCGTGAACACTGAAGCTTTCTTT
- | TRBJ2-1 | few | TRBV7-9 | CASSLQQGTEQFF | TGTGCCAGCAGCTTACAACAGGGCACTGAGCAGTTCTTC
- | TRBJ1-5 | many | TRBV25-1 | CAAGGLPNQPQHF | TGTGCCGCAGGAGGGCTTCCCAATCAGCCCCAGCATTTT
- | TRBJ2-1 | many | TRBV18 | CASSRTGGNEQFF | TGTGCCAGCTCACGGACCGGCGGTAATGAGCAGTTCTTC
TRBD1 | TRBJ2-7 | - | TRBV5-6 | CASSRDRVQEQYF | TGTGCCAGCAGCCGGGACAGGGTGCAGGAGCAGTACTTC
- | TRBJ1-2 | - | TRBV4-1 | CASSQGEEDMPYGYTF | TGCGCCAGCAGCCAAGGGGAGGAGGACATGCCGTATGGCTACACCTTC
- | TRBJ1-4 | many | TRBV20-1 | CSARRRGINEKLFF | TGCAGTGCTAGGAGGAGGGGGATTAATGAAAAACTGTTTTTT
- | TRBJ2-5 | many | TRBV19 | CASSRGTGETQYF | TGTGCCAGTAGCCGCGGGACCGGAGAGACCCAGTACTTC
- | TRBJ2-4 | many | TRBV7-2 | CASSPRVVLAKNIQYF | TGTGCCAGCAGCCCCCGAGTGGTGCTAGCCAAAAACATTCAGTACTTC
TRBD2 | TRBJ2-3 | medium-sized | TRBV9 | CASSVLAGPTDTQYF | TGTGCCAGCAGCGTACTAGCGGGACCCACAGATACGCAGTATTTT
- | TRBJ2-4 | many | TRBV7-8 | CACTVGSTKNIQYF | TGTGCCTGTACGGTGGGGTCCACCAAAAACATTCAGTACTTC
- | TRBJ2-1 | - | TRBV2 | CASSGPYNEQFF | TGTGCCAGCAGTGGACCCTACAATGAGCAGTTCTTC
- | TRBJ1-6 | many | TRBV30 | CAWSVETLVGPPTGGSSPLHF | TGTGCCTGGAGTGTCGAGACTCTGGTCGGCCCCCCCACCGGAGGTAGTTCACCCCTCCACTTT
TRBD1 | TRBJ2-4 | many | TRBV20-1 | CSAVRTGSGKNIQYF | TGCAGTGCTGTCCGGACAGGCTCTGGCAAAAACATTCAGTACTTC
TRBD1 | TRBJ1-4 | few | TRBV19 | CASSGYRGSEKLFF | TGTGCCAGTAGTGGGTACAGGGGTAGTGAAAAACTGTTTTTT
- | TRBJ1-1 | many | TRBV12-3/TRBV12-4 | CASKRTDMGTEAFF | TGTGCCAGCAAACGCACAGACATGGGCACTGAAGCTTTCTTT
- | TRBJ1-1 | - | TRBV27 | CASSLSTGTEAFF | TGTGCCAGCAGTCTCTCGACGGGAACTGAAGCTTTCTTT
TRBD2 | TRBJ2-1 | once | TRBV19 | CASSLQAGEYNEQFF | TGTGCCAGTAGTCTTCAAGCGGGAGAGTACAATGAGCAGTTCTTC
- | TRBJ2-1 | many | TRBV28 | CESSSYNEQFF | TGTGAGTCGAGCTCCTACAATGAGCAGTTCTTC
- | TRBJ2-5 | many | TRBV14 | CASSRGLQETQYF | TGTGCCAGCAGCCGAGGACTACAAGAGACCCAGTACTTC
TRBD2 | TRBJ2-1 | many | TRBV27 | CASSSGLAGVEQFF | TGTGCCAGCAGTTCGGGACTAGCGGGAGTTGAGCAGTTCTTC
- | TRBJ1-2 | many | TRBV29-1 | CSIPRGPSDYGYTF | TGCAGCATTCCTAGGGGCCCAAGCGATTATGGCTACACCTTC
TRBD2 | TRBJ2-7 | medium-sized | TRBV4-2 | CASSITGTSGTEQYF | TGTGCCAGCAGCATTACCGGGACTAGCGGGACCGAGCAGTACTTC
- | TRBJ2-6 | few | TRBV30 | CAWTRGAQTNVLTF | TGTGCCTGGACCCGGGGTGCGCAGACCAACGTCCTGACTTTC
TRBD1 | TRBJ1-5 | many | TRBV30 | CAWNRGPGNQPQHF | TGTGCCTGGAACAGGGGACCGGGCAATCAGCCCCAGCATTTT
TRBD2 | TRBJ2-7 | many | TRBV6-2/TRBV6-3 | CASSYSKLAGAYEQYF | TGTGCCAGCAGTTACTCGAAACTAGCGGGAGCTTACGAGCAGTACTTC